This T cell receptor beta chain stems from a study of T cell repertoires in aging, cancer and after chemotherapy. Study-level findings and limits: Compared with age-matched healthy donors, untreated hematological or solid cancer patients showed higher blood TCR clonality.

Worth noting for this clonotype: Its antigen is still unknown.

Germline V gene lookup returns CDR1 DFQATT and CDR2 SNEGSKA (reference sequence). The CDR3 is 16 amino acids. The ends were cut back, 4 bases at V and 3 bases at J, with 20 bases in the middle. TRB rearrangements spanning V, D and J were amplified using mixed TRB-A/B primers. TCRdb reprocessed the multiplex PCR reads with MiXCR, giving one entry per CDR3 protein. The sample records around 1,200 distinct CDR3 sequences, about 22% being singletons. TCR beta rearrangements were amplified from peripheral blood genomic DNA. This rearrangement joins TRBV20-1 to TRBJ2-3; possibly TRBD2 for D (6 bases). This TCR came from a human donor with a solid tumor. The sequenced sample was blood. CDR3 bases: TGCAGTGCTATCTCCGGACTATTTATGGCGACAGATACGCAGTATTTT. This encodes CSAISGLFMATDTQYF.